This T cell receptor beta chain was captured in a study of T cells in Graves' hyperthyroidism and ophthalmopathy. Those with hyperthyroidism were 18 to 65 years old, newly diagnosed, and ill for under 2 months. Exclusion criteria comprised uncontrolled infection, other autoimmune disease, pregnancy or lactation. Clinical symptoms, serum thyroxine, TRAb, thyroid ultrasound and orbital computed tomography informed diagnoses. The PBMCs had their origin in less than 13 ml of fresh peripheral blood. The V gene's germline CDR1 is SNHLY and CDR2 FYNNEI. Trimming took off 6 bases at V and 2 bases at J, with 17 bases between the two ends. The CDR3 extends over 16 amino acids. Amplified TCR beta CDR3 regions derived from RNA transcripts. TCR CDR3 underwent first-round RT-PCR with the HTBI primer set. MiXCR, applied by TCRdb to the multiplex PCR reads, yields one record per CDR3 protein. The table shows roughly 360,000 distinct CDR3 sequences, with approximately 13% occurring only once.

The TCR comes from a man aged 25 to 40 with Graves' hyperthyroidism that later progressed to Graves' ophthalmopathy. V gene TRBV2 combines with J gene TRBJ1-3; D perhaps matches TRBD1 (6 bases). Sequenced input: blood. CDR3 sequence (DNA): TGTGCCAGCAGCCTATTCGGACAGACCACTGGAAACACCATATATTTT. Protein product: CASSLFGQTTGNTIYF.